What follows are 26 T cell receptor beta chains derived from one specimen sequenced in a study of blood T cell repertoires in COVID-19. Libraries were prepared by immunoSEQ multiplex PCR; TCRdb keeps only in-frame clonotypes and omits some of them. In the table there are 120,000 or so clones, over 75% of which are singletons. Specimen: peripheral blood. These receptors were taken from a woman older than 75 with acute or convalescent COVID-19.

This clone was observed a handful of times. The CDR3 DNA reads as TGTGCCAGCAGCAGGGGGGGCCCCTACGAGCAGTACTTC. Translating gives CASSRGGPYEQYF. This chain links TRBV11-2 with TRBJ2-7, with a weak D call TRBD2 (7 bases). Trimming pared 5 bases from V and 2 bases from J, leaving 10 bases between. Germline V gene lookup returns CDR1 SGHAT and CDR2 FQNNGV. The CDR3 sequence is 13 residues long.

J is TRBJ1-3 and V is TRBV12-3 or TRBV12-4, with 7 nucleotides matching TRBD1. There are 13 residues in the CDR3. After removal of 5 bases from V and 4 bases from J, the junction contained 2 bases not matched to a gene. This CDR3 is CASSRGQGNTIYF. CDR3 nucleotides: TGTGCCAGCAGTAGGGGACAGGGAAACACCATATATTTT.

The V gene is TRBV5-4, the J gene TRBJ1-3, with 7 bases matching TRBD1. Unmatched junction bases numbered 12, after V lost 4 bases and J lost 8 bases. The length of the CDR3 is 15 residues. Germline CDR1 SGHNT, CDR2 YYREEE (reference sequence). The CDR3 DNA follows: TGTGCCAGCAGCGACCGGGGACAGATTGATTACACCATATATTTT. Protein product: CASSDRGQIDYTIYF.

The chain combines TRBV19 with TRBJ2-5, with unresolved D. The germline V and J ends were trimmed by 5 bases and 4 bases, with 11 bases remaining between them. There are 13 residues in the CDR3. Germline loops: CDR1 LNHDA, CDR2 SQIVND (reference sequence). In DNA, the CDR3 is TGTGCCAGTAGTCTCGGGTCTCGAGAGACCCAGTACTTC. Translation gives CASSLGSRETQYF.

This clone was seen just once. The germline gene is not matched at one end of the junction; a read error may be the cause. V gene TRBV20-1 combines with J gene TRBJ1-4; D remains ambiguous. Germline V CDR1 and CDR2: DFQATT, SNEGSKA (reference sequence). The CDR3 length is 11 residues. The CDR3 DNA follows: TGCAGTGCTAGAGATAATGAAAAACTATTTTTT. This translates into CSARDNEKLFF.

The V gene is TRBV6-2 or TRBV6-3, the J gene TRBJ2-1; TRBD1 agrees at 7 bases. The CDR3 totals 12 residues. The germline V gene encodes CDR1 MNHEY and CDR2 SVGEGT. The V and J ends lost 5 bases and 6 bases, in that order; junction bases with no gene match: 1. The CDR3 nucleotides read TGTGCCAGCAGTCGACAGGGCAATGAGCAGTTCTTC. Translation: CASSRQGNEQFF.

This chain links TRBV10-3 with TRBJ1-1; 11 nucleotides agree with TRBD1. This CDR3 region has 16 residues. J lost 3 bases, V lost 4 bases, and 7 bases had no gene match. CDR1 and CDR2 from the germline V gene are ENHRY and SYGVKD. The CDR3 DNA sequence: TGTGCCATCAGTGGAGGGACAGGGGGATCAGACACTGAAGCTTTCTTT. Its translation is CAISGGTGGSDTEAFF.

This chain links TRBV6-5 with TRBJ1-5; possibly TRBD1 for D (5 bases). CDR3 size: 14 residues. Germline CDR1 is MNHEY and CDR2 is SVGAGI. Trimming removed 10 bases from V and 0 bases from J, with 13 bases in between. The CDR3 loop is CAIQGSYSNQPQHF. CDR3 coding DNA: TGTGCCATCCAGGGAAGTTATAGCAATCAGCCCCAGCATTTT.

The chain employs TRBV19 and TRBJ1-4, with a possible D match to TRBD1 (5 bases). The CDR3 has 16 residues. V lost 5 bases and J 6 bases, leaving 19 bases between the germline ends. Germline CDR1 LNHDA, CDR2 SQIVND (reference sequence). The CDR3 loop reads CASSLPEKGLDEKLFF. CDR3 nucleotide sequence: TGTGCCAGTAGTCTCCCAGAAAAGGGGCTGGATGAAAAACTGTTTTTT.

This clone was recorded only once. The chain combines TRBV6-2 or TRBV6-3 with TRBJ1-2, with a weak D call TRBD1 (5 bases). V lost 6 bases, J lost 3 bases, and 14 bases lay in between. CDR3 length: 14 residues. The germline V gene has CDR1 MNHEY and CDR2 SVGEGT. The DNA for the CDR3 is TGTGCCAGCAGCCTCGCCCTGACAGACTATGGCTACACCTTC. It encodes CASSLALTDYGYTF.

The rearrangement uses TRBV5-6 and TRBJ2-3; perhaps TRBD1 as D (6 bases). CDR1 and CDR2 from the germline V gene are SGHDT and YYEEEE. The CDR3 contains 14 residues. Trimming pared 5 bases from V and 0 bases from J, leaving 10 bases between. CDR3 sequence reads: CASRLQGSTDTQYF. CDR3 DNA sequence: TGTGCCAGCAGATTACAGGGAAGCACAGATACGCAGTATTTT.

The gene calls are TRBV5-1 and TRBJ1-6; a possible D gene is TRBD1 (6 bases). Germline CDR1 and CDR2: SGHRS and YFSETQ. The CDR3 has 15 amino acids. Between the trimmed V and J ends, which lost 3 bases and 8 bases, there was a span of 15 bases. The CDR3 is CASSWETGTDSPLHF. As DNA, the CDR3 is TGCGCCAGCAGCTGGGAAACAGGGACGGATTCACCCCTCCACTTT. Combining the CDR3 with reference TRBV5-1 and TRBJ1-6 gives the whole variable domain KAGVTQTPRYLIKTRGQQVTLSCSPISGHRSVSWYQQTPGQGLQFLFEYFSETQRNKGNFPGRFSGRQFSNSRSEMNVSTLELGDSALYLCASSWETGTDSPLHFGNGTRLTVT.

The V gene is TRBV6-5, the J gene TRBJ1-1; no clear D. Trimming took 0 bases from V and 0 from J, leaving 2 bases between them. The CDR3 has 13 amino acids. CDR1 is MNHEY and CDR2 is SVGAGI in the germline V gene. CDR3 nucleotides: TGTGCCAGCAGTTACTCTATGAACACTGAAGCTTTCTTT. It yields the protein CASSYSMNTEAFF.

The rearrangement links TRBV13 to TRBJ1-6, with unresolved D. Trimming took off 5 bases at V and 4 bases at J, with 9 bases between the two ends. There are 14 residues in the CDR3. Germline-derived CDR1 and CDR2 are PRHDT and FYEKMQ (reference sequence). CDR3 amino acids: CASSGPGYNSPLHF. As DNA, the CDR3 is TGTGCCAGCAGCGGTCCCGGTTATAATTCACCCCTCCACTTT.

Remarks on this clone: One end of the junction is discordant with germline, which a read error may explain. This chain uses TRBV2 with TRBJ2-1, with TRBD1 as a possible D gene (7 bases). This CDR3 spans 12 amino acids. Germline V gives CDR1 SNHLY, CDR2 FYNNEI. CDR3 DNA sequence: TGTGCCACCAGGGGGGCAGACAAAGAGCAGTTCTTC. Translating it yields CATRGADKEQFF. The complete variable domain, with remaining parts taken from reference TRBV2 and TRBJ2-1, reads EPEVTQTPSHQVTQMGQEVILRCVPISNHLYFYWYRQILGQKVEFLVSFYNNEISEKSEIFDDQFSVERPDGSNFTLKIRSTKLEDSAMYFCATRGADKEQFFGPGTRLTVL.

The CDR3 DNA sequence: TGCGCCAGCAGCCAGGCTCCGATGAACACTGAAGCTTTCTTT. It is translated as CASSQAPMNTEAFF. The V and J genes are TRBV4-3 and TRBJ1-1; no clear D. V gave up 3 bases and J gave up 0 bases, with 8 bases separating them. The length of the CDR3 is 14 residues. The germline V gene encodes CDR1 LGHNA and CDR2 YSLEER.

The rearrangement joins TRBV6-5 to TRBJ1-5; no firm D call. Germline V CDR1 and CDR2: MNHEY, SVGAGI. The CDR3 covers 13 residues. Trimming removed 6 bases from V and 0 bases from J, with 6 bases in between. CDR3 sequence: CASSDNSNQPQHF. The CDR3 bases are TGTGCCAGCAGCGACAATAGCAATCAGCCCCAGCATTTT.

The chain combines TRBV7-3 with TRBJ2-2; 7 bases line up with TRBD1. This CDR3 contains 16 residues. Germline assignment: CDR1 SGHTA and CDR2 FQGTGA. With 5 bases clipped from V and 0 bases from J, the junction kept 6 bases outside the gene matches. In DNA, the CDR3 is TGTGCCAGCAGCAGGACAGGCACGACGAACACCGGGGAGCTGTTTTTT. Translating gives CASSRTGTTNTGELFF.

The rearrangement uses TRBV18 and TRBJ1-5; TRBD1 might be the D (5 bases). The CDR3 is 16 residues long. V shed 2 bases and J shed 1 base, with 12 bases lying between them. The germline V gene has CDR1 KGHSH and CDR2 LQKENI. As DNA, the CDR3 is TGTGCCAGCTCACCAGCAGGGTCGTGGAGCAATCAGCCCCAGCATTTT. This sequence encodes CASSPAGSWSNQPQHF.

This clone occurred a few times. V is TRBV9 and J is TRBJ1-6; D not certain. V lost 3 bases and J lost 6, with 7 bases in between. Germline values: CDR1 SGDLS, CDR2 YYNGEE. The CDR3 sequence is 13 residues long. The CDR3 loop reads CASSDDINSPLHF. The DNA for the CDR3 is TGTGCCAGCAGCGATGACATTAATTCACCCCTCCACTTT.

V is TRBV27 and J is TRBJ2-6; perhaps TRBD1 as D (5 bases). The CDR3 consists of 17 residues. The ends were cut back, 5 bases at V and 0 bases at J, with 14 bases in the middle. Germline V lookup: CDR1 MNHEY, CDR2 SMNVEV (reference sequence). The CDR3 sequence: CASSQRQLSSGANVLTF. As DNA, the CDR3 is TGTGCCAGCAGTCAAAGACAGCTCAGCTCTGGGGCCAACGTCCTGACTTTC. The variable domain in full, completed from reference TRBV27 and TRBJ2-6, reads EAQVTQNPRYLITVTGKKLTVTCSQNMNHEYMSWYRQDPGLGLRQIYYSMNVEVTDKGDVPEGYKVSRKEKRNFPLILESPSPNQTSLYFCASSQRQLSSGANVLTFGAGSRLTVL.

This clone was seen just once. This chain joins TRBV6-5 and TRBJ1-1; 9 positions agree with TRBD1. Trimming cost V 5 bases and J 4 bases; bases outside gene matches: 8. Germline V gene data show CDR1 as MNHEY and CDR2 as SVGAGI. The CDR3 totals 15 residues. The CDR3 region has the DNA TGTGCCAGCAGTACTTGGACAGGGGCGGGCACTGAAGCTTTCTTT. It translates to CASSTWTGAGTEAFF.

This chain's CDR3 is CASIGVYSNQPQHF. The CDR3 DNA is TGTGCCAGCATCGGGGTCTATAGCAATCAGCCCCAGCATTTT. V and J are TRBV6-5 and TRBJ1-5; D unresolved. The CDR3 sequence is 14 residues long. Germline CDR1 MNHEY, CDR2 SVGAGI. Trimming took 7 bases from V and 0 from J, leaving 10 bases between them.

This clone was seen a handful of times. V gene TRBV7-9 combines with J gene TRBJ1-5; D unresolved. The CDR3 extends over 15 amino acids. Germline assignment: CDR1 SEHNR and CDR2 FQNEAQ (reference sequence). V gave up 1 base and J gave up 3 bases, with 10 bases separating them. The DNA of the CDR3 is TGTGCCAGCAGCTTAGATGAGAATTTCAATCAGCCCCAGCATTTT. Its protein is CASSLDENFNQPQHF. Supplemented by reference TRBV7-9 and TRBJ1-5, the full variable domain reads DTGVSQNPRHKITKRGQNVTFRCDPISEHNRLYWYRQTLGQGPEFLTYFQNEAQLEKSRLLSDRFSAERPKGSFSTLEIQRTEQGDSAMYLCASSLDENFNQPQHFGDGTRLSIL.

V and J are TRBV5-5 and TRBJ2-5, with D possibly being TRBD2 (6 bases). Between the trimmed V and J ends, which lost 4 bases and 1 base, there was a span of 14 bases. Germline CDR1 is SGHKS and CDR2 is YYEKEE (reference sequence). The CDR3 is made up of 15 amino acids. The CDR3 DNA sequence: TGTGCCAGCAGCCCAATCGGGGGACCCCAAGAGACCCAGTACTTC. Translation gives CASSPIGGPQETQYF.

J is TRBJ1-4 and V is TRBV5-1; TRBD1 is a possible D gene (5 bases). Looked up from germline, CDR1 is SGHRS and CDR2 is YFSETQ. CDR3 length equals 14 residues. V lost 4 bases and J lost 2, with 9 bases in between. The CDR3 protein is CASSADNTNEKLFF. The DNA of the CDR3 is TGCGCCAGCAGCGCGGACAATACTAATGAAAAACTGTTTTTT.